One and the same sample provided the 5 T cell receptor beta chains below, sequenced in a study of blood T cell repertoires in COVID-19. Sequencing used immunoSEQ multiplex PCR; TCRdb keeps in-frame clones, though not all of them. Here the sample spans about 100,000 clones, about 80% being singletons. The sequenced sample was peripheral blood. These receptors all come from a woman aged 70-85 years with acute or convalescent COVID-19.

V gene TRBV2 combines with J gene TRBJ1-6, with unresolved D. Germline CDR1 is SNHLY and CDR2 is FYNNEI. The CDR3 has 15 amino acids. Trimming pared 4 bases from V and 0 bases from J, leaving 7 bases between. As DNA, the CDR3 is TGTGCCAGCAGTGCGGAGAGCTCCTATAATTCACCCCTCCACTTT. Its translation is CASSAESSYNSPLHF.

A remark on this clone: The junction and the germline gene differ at one end; a read error may be behind it. The gene calls are TRBV15 and TRBJ1-1, with 9 bases identical to TRBD1. Germline V gene data show CDR1 as LNHNV and CDR2 as YYDKDF (reference sequence). The CDR3 is 15 residues long. CDR3 sequence (DNA): TGTGCCACCAGCGGAGACAGGGGGATGAACACTGAAGCTTTCTTT. This sequence encodes CATSGDRGMNTEAFF.

The chain carries TRBV9 and TRBJ1-6; TRBD1 might be the D (5 bases). The CDR3 covers 15 residues. Per the germline V gene, CDR1 is SGDLS and CDR2 is YYNGEE. Trimming shortened V by 0 bases and J by 10 bases, and 14 bases separated the two germline ends. CDR3 sequence: CASSVGGGSSSPLHF. CDR3 sequence (DNA): TGTGCCAGCAGCGTAGGGGGGGGGAGCAGCTCACCCCTCCACTTT.

The V call is TRBV9, the J call TRBJ2-5, with no clear D. V shed 4 bases and J shed 4 bases, with 11 bases lying between them. In germline, CDR1 is SGDLS, CDR2 YYNGEE. The CDR3 spans 13 residues. The CDR3, as DNA: TGTGCCAGCAGCTCCCTGTGGGCAGAGACCCAGTACTTC. It encodes CASSSLWAETQYF.

J is TRBJ1-2 and V is TRBV6-5, with D hard to call. CDR1 is MNHEY and CDR2 is SVGAGI in the germline V gene. The length of the CDR3 is 13 residues. Trimming pared 7 bases from V and 6 bases from J, leaving 15 bases between. The CDR3 coding sequence is TGTGCCAGCACATGGGGAGGAACTGATGGCTACACCTTC. Translating gives CASTWGGTDGYTF.